These 3 T cell receptor beta chains were sequenced from one sample in a study of T cells in Graves' hyperthyroidism and ophthalmopathy. Amplification targeted TCR beta CDR3 regions from RNA transcripts. HTBI primers drove first-round RT-PCR of the TCR CDR3. TCRdb independently ran MiXCR on the multiplex PCR reads; one entry per CDR3 protein. The data contain approximately 510,000 distinct CDR3 sequences, about 45% of them singletons. The sample consisted of peripheral blood or thyroid tissue (not recorded which). Receptors were obtained from an adult woman with Graves' disease, either hyperthyroidism or ophthalmopathy (not recorded which).

This clonotype was recorded at least ten times. The rearrangement joins TRBV7-2 to TRBJ2-5; the D is unclear. The CDR3 extends over 12 amino acids. V lost 2 bases and J 5 bases, leaving 6 bases between the germline ends. Germline lookup yields CDR1 SGHTA and CDR2 FQGNSA. The CDR3 sequence is CASSLNGETQYF. As DNA, the CDR3 is TGTGCCAGCAGCTTAAATGGCGAGACCCAGTACTTC.

This clonotype was counted many times. This sequence joins TRBV12-3 or TRBV12-4 and TRBJ1-1, with D unclear. The CDR3 totals 14 residues. V was shortened by 6 bases and J by 10 bases, with 21 bases between the two germline ends. CDR3 in amino acids: CASRVDGSGNRAFF. CDR3 in DNA: TGTGCCAGCAGGGTAGACGGTTCGGGAAATAGAGCTTTCTTT.

The chain recombines TRBV10-3 with TRBJ2-2; maybe TRBD2 (5 bases). CDR1 and CDR2 from the germline V gene are ENHRY and SYGVKD. Trimming took 3 bases from V and 1 from J, leaving 9 bases between them. The CDR3 is 15 residues long. The CDR3 bases are TGTGCCATCAGTGATGAGCGGAGGAACACCGGGGAGCTGTTTTTT. It yields the protein CAISDERRNTGELFF.